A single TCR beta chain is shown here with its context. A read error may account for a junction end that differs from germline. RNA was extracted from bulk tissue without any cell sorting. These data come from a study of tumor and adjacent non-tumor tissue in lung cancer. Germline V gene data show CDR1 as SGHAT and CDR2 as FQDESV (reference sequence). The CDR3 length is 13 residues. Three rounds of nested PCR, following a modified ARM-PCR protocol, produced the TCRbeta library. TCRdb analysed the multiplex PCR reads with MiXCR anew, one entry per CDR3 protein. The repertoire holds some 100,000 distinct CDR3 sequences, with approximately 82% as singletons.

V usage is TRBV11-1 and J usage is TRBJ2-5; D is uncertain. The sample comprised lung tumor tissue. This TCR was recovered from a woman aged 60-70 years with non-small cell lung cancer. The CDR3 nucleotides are TGTGCCAGTAGCTTAATCCAGTCGGAGACCCAGAACTTC. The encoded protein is CASSLIQSETQNF.